The entry that follows covers one TCR beta chain sequence. Its antigen is unknown. This sample was taken from a study of T-cell reconstitution after alpha-beta-depleted transplantation in children. Whole-study findings and limits: TCRbeta diversity was high at day 60 in some patients (a result of surviving recipient T cells and thymic progenitors). Several hundred expanded graft clones reportedly gave rise to the alpha-beta T cells present about two months after transplant. T-cell counts and diversity were attributed mostly to newly produced T cells one year after transplant.

CDR1 DFQATT and CDR2 SNEGSKA come from the germline V gene (reference sequence). The CDR3 is made up of 13 amino acids. The germline V and J ends were trimmed by 4 bases and 4 bases, with 12 bases remaining between them. Molecular barcoding with unique molecular identifiers was used for the TCRbeta library. TCRdb re-derived calls from the PCR reads in MiXCR, one entry per CDR3 protein. Among under 450,000 distinct CDR3 sequences listed, 16% were seen once. Source: PBMCs, mostly from graft donor cells, taken 360 days after TCRalphabeta/CD19-depleted stem cell transplant. This clonotype originated in a boy in the first two years of life who had a stem cell transplant for Wiskott-Aldrich syndrome, so the T cells may come from the graft donor. The rearrangement joins TRBV20-1 to TRBJ2-3; TRBD1 is a possible D gene (6 bases). CDR3 residues: CSANQGFPDTQYF. In DNA form, the CDR3 reads TGCAGTGCTAATCAGGGGTTTCCAGATACGCAGTATTTT.